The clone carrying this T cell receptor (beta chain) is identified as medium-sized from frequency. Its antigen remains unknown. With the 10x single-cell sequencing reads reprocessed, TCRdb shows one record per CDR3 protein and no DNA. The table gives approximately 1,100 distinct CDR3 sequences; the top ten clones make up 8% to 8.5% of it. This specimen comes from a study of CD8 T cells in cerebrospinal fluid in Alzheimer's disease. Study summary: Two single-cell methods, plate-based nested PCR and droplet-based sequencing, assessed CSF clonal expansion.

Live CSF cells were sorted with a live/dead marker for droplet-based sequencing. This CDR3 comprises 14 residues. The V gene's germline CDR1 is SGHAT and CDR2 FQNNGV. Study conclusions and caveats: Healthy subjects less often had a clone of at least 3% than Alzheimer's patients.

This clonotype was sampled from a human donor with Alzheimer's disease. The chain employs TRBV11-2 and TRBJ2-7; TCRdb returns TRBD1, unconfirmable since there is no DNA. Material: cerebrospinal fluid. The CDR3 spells CASSLDPRGYEQYF. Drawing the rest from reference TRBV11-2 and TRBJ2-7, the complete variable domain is EAGVAQSPRYKIIEKRQSVAFWCNPISGHATLYWYQQILGQGPKLLIQFQNNGVVDDSQLPKDRFSAERLKGVDSTLKIQPAKLEDSAVYLCASSLDPRGYEQYFGPGTRLTVT.